Below, 2 T cell receptor beta chains from the same sample are listed, as sequenced in a study of technical replicates of blood from several donors. Here immunoSEQ multiplex PCR was the method, and the copy in TCRdb shows in-frame clones only, minus some. In the table there are roughly 100,000 clones, about 96% of which are singletons. The sequenced sample consisted of T cells isolated from PBMCs. These receptors came from a human donor in good health.

The chain combines TRBV29-1 with TRBJ1-2; possibly TRBD1 for D (5 bases). The CDR3 runs 12 residues. The V end was cut by 6 bases, the J end by 0 bases, with 8 bases between. The germline V gene has CDR1 SQVTM and CDR2 ANQGSEA. This chain's CDR3 is CSVGGANYGYTF. CDR3 in DNA: TGCAGCGTGGGGGGGGCTAACTATGGCTACACCTTC.

The J gene is TRBJ2-3, the V gene TRBV7-3; 10 positions match TRBD2. With 5 bases clipped from V and 1 base from J, the junction kept 6 bases outside the gene matches. The length of the CDR3 is 16 residues. The germline V gene has CDR1 SGHTA and CDR2 FQGTGA. As DNA, the CDR3 is TGTGCCAGCAGCGCCGGACTAGCGGTTGGCACAGATACGCAGTATTTT. Translation: CASSAGLAVGTDTQYF. Supplemented by reference TRBV7-3 and TRBJ2-3, the full variable domain reads GAGVSQTPSNKVTEKGKYVELRCDPISGHTALYWYRQSLGQGPEFLIYFQGTGAADDSGLPNDRFFAVRPEGSVSTLKIQRTERGDSAVYLCASSAGLAVGTDTQYFGPGTRLTVL.